A single sample gave rise to the 28 T cell receptor beta chains below, sequenced in a study of blood T cells in healthy people across ages. Through a sample-barcoded 5' primer and a J-beta primer mix, a second PCR was run for roughly 7 to 11 cycles. TCRdb itself ran the 5' RACE reads through MiXCR, one entry per CDR3 protein. The sample yields approximately 1.5 million distinct CDR3 sequences, 35% to 45% seen once. What was sequenced was blood. The receptors were gathered from a young woman in good health.

The genes are TRBV7-2 and TRBJ1-5; D unclear. V was pared by 1 base and J by 3 bases, with 10 bases between. Germline CDR1 is SGHTA and CDR2 is FQGNSA. The CDR3 totals 15 residues. The CDR3 loop is CASSLGSGHNQPQHF. The CDR3 DNA sequence: TGTGCCAGCAGCTTAGGCTCGGGCCACAATCAGCCCCAGCATTTT.

The table lists this clonotype with a few counts. The gene calls are TRBV20-1 and TRBJ2-5, with 7 nucleotides matching TRBD2. Germline values: CDR1 DFQATT, CDR2 SNEGSKA (reference sequence). V gave up 1 base and J gave up 2 bases; unmatched junction bases: 7. The CDR3 covers 15 residues. The DNA of the CDR3 is TGCAGTGCTAGAGTGTTTCCTAGCGGACAAGAGACCCAGTACTTC. It specifies CSARVFPSGQETQYF.

The chain uses TRBV6-2 or TRBV6-3 and TRBJ2-7, with TRBD1 matching over 10 bases. The ends lost 4 bases at V and 5 bases at J; junction bases unmatched: 8. CDR3 size: 15 residues. CDR1 is MNHEY, CDR2 SVGEGT, per germline. CDR3 loop: CASSSAGTGEDEQYF. The DNA of the CDR3 is TGTGCCAGCAGTTCCGCCGGGACAGGGGAGGACGAGCAGTACTTC.

In its sample, this clonotype was seen a few times. The rearrangement joins TRBV10-3 to TRBJ2-3, with 10 bases that match TRBD2. Germline V gene lookup returns CDR1 ENHRY and CDR2 SYGVKD. The J segment lost 2 bases and the V segment lost 6 bases, leaving 5 bases of the junction unmatched. The CDR3 has 15 residues. CDR3 amino acids: CAIRGTSVNTDTQYF. As DNA, the CDR3 is TGTGCCATCAGGGGGACTAGCGTGAACACAGATACGCAGTATTTT.

The chain combines TRBV6-2 or TRBV6-3 with TRBJ2-1; tentatively, D is TRBD2 (7 bases). V gave up 5 bases and J gave up 5 bases, with 19 bases separating them. Germline loops: CDR1 MNHEY, CDR2 SVGEGT. The CDR3 is 16 residues long. CDR3 sequence (DNA): TGTGCCAGCAGTCGTCCGGGACTACAGGGCAACAATGAGCAGTTCTTC. Translating gives CASSRPGLQGNNEQFF.

This clonotype was found once. The gene calls are TRBV7-2 and TRBJ1-3; D remains ambiguous. Trimming left V 5 bases short and J 4 bases short, with 9 bases between. In germline, CDR1 is SGHTA, CDR2 FQGNSA. The CDR3 loop spans 13 amino acids. The CDR3 bases are TGTGCCAGCAGCGCCGTTAAGGGAAACACCATATATTTT. Amino acids: CASSAVKGNTIYF.

This chain uses TRBV7-6 with TRBJ2-4; D is undetermined. The last part of the DNA fits TRBJ2-7 better; the J call may be wrong. The CDR3 is 14 amino acids. Germline loops: CDR1 SGHVS, CDR2 FNYEAQ. This chain's CDR3 is CASSLFPTGNEQYF. CDR3 bases: TGTGCCAGCAGCTTGTTCCCCACCGGTAACGAGCAGTACTTC.

This clonotype was counted ten times or more. V and J are TRBV29-1 and TRBJ2-1; possible D gene TRBD2, 6 bases. Trimming stripped 3 bases from V and 8 bases from J, with 17 bases between. Germline CDR1 SQVTM, CDR2 ANQGSEA. The CDR3 has 14 amino acids. The CDR3 sequence is CSVDGGGNGDEQFF. CDR3 nucleotide sequence: TGCAGCGTTGACGGGGGAGGAAATGGTGATGAGCAGTTCTTC.

This clonotype was recorded a few times. DNA for the CDR3: TGTGCCAGCAGTTCACACTTTGGTGAAAAACTGTTTTTT. Translation gives CASSSHFGEKLFF. The chain recombines TRBV12-3 or TRBV12-4 with TRBJ1-4; D uncertain. The CDR3 runs 13 residues. Trimming took off 4 bases at V and 7 bases at J, with 10 bases between the two ends.

To note about this clonotype: At one end, the junction sequence differs from germline, possibly due to a read error. The chain couples TRBV10-3 to TRBJ2-1; perhaps D is TRBD1 or TRBD2 (6 bases each). The CDR3 spans 16 residues. The V gene's germline CDR1 is ENHRY and CDR2 SYGVKD. CDR3 residues: CAITVNGGRGGNERFF. The DNA for the CDR3 is TGTGCCATCACGGTGAATGGTGGCAGGGGAGGCAATGAGCGGTTCTTC.

About this clonotype itself: The junction shows a germline mismatch at one end, possibly a read error. CDR3 DNA sequence: TGTGTCAGCAGTGAGACGGGACTAGCGGGGGATACGCAGTATTTT. Translating it yields CVSSETGLAGDTQYF. The V gene is TRBV27, the J gene TRBJ2-3, with TRBD2 matching 13 bases. Germline loops: CDR1 MNHEY, CDR2 SMNVEV (reference sequence). The CDR3 has 15 residues.

In its sample, this clonotype was seen a few times. This sequence joins TRBV9 and TRBJ2-7, with a tentative D call TRBD1 (5 bases). The CDR3 is 17 amino acids. CDR1 and CDR2 (germline): SGDLS, YYNGEE. The germline V and J ends were trimmed by 4 bases and 7 bases, with 27 bases remaining between them. CDR3 in amino acids: CASSPWGSTSSYNEQYF. CDR3 DNA sequence: TGTGCCAGCAGCCCCTGGGGCTCCACGAGCTCCTACAATGAGCAGTACTTC.

The chain uses TRBV20-1 and TRBJ2-1; 7 bases align to TRBD2. V was clipped by 1 base and J by 8 bases; unmatched bases: 11. The V gene's germline CDR1 is DFQATT and CDR2 SNEGSKA (reference sequence). The length of the CDR3 is 15 residues. CDR3 sequence reads: CSARGHLAAKDEQFF. The CDR3 region has the DNA TGCAGTGCTAGAGGGCATCTAGCGGCGAAAGATGAGCAGTTCTTC.

This chain uses TRBV4-3 with TRBJ2-7; D unclear. From germline, CDR1 is LGHNA and CDR2 YSLEER. This CDR3 is built from 15 residues. The germline V and J ends were trimmed by 0 bases and 7 bases, with 16 bases remaining between them. This CDR3 is CASSQDSVAYNEQYF. The CDR3 DNA reads TGCGCCAGCAGCCAAGACTCGGTAGCCTACAATGAGCAGTACTTC.

V usage is TRBV20-1 and J usage is TRBJ2-5; a possible D gene is TRBD2 (6 bases). The CDR3 totals 14 residues. Trimming shortened V by 5 bases and J by 11 bases, and 24 bases separated the two germline ends. Germline values: CDR1 DFQATT, CDR2 SNEGSKA (reference sequence). In DNA form, the CDR3 reads TGCAGTGCTCCGCGAGGGAGGCCTTACAATGAGCAGTACTTC. This sequence encodes CSAPRGRPYNEQYF.

The V and J genes are TRBV4-3 and TRBJ1-2; D perhaps matches TRBD1 (5 bases). This CDR3 has 19 amino acids. Trimming cost V 2 bases and J 4 bases, with 26 bases left between them. Per germline, CDR1 LGHNA and CDR2 YSLEER. Here the CDR3 reads CASSQLGTGFTDVTYGYTF. The CDR3 DNA sequence: TGCGCCAGCAGCCAATTAGGGACGGGGTTTACGGACGTTACCTATGGCTACACCTTC.

V is TRBV4-1 and J is TRBJ2-5; 9 nucleotides agree with TRBD1. Looked up from germline, CDR1 is MGHRA and CDR2 is YSYEKL. The CDR3 is 16 amino acids. The J segment lost 11 bases and the V segment lost 3 bases, leaving 16 bases of the junction unmatched. The CDR3 nucleotides read TGCGCCAGCAGCCACCTTACAGGGGGCGCCTACAATGAGCAGTACTTC. Translating gives CASSHLTGGAYNEQYF.

Only a few counts were recorded for this clonotype. The chain recombines TRBV20-1 with TRBJ2-1; no clear D gene. Germline V gene lookup returns CDR1 DFQATT and CDR2 SNEGSKA (reference sequence). V lost 4 bases and J lost 4, with 5 bases in between. This CDR3 is 11 amino acids long. The CDR3 DNA is TGCAGTGCTAAGAAGTACAATGAGCAGTTCTTC. It is translated as CSAKKYNEQFF.

This clonotype was detected a few times. The V and J genes are TRBV27 and TRBJ1-2; no clear D gene. Germline loops: CDR1 MNHEY, CDR2 SMNVEV (reference sequence). Trimming pared 6 bases from V and 8 bases from J, leaving 16 bases between. The CDR3 length is 13 residues. CDR3 in DNA: TGTGCCAGCAGAAACTACGGCTCTGAAGGCTACACCTTC. As protein: CASRNYGSEGYTF.

This clonotype showed up just a few times. The V call is TRBV4-1, the J call TRBJ2-1, with a weak D call TRBD2 (5 bases). V was clipped by 0 bases and J by 13 bases, with 13 bases between them. Germline V CDR1 and CDR2: MGHRA, YSYEKL. The length of the CDR3 is 13 residues. Written as DNA, the CDR3 is TGCGCCAGCAGCCAAGACGCTAGCAGACTACAGTTCTTC. Its protein product is CASSQDASRLQFF.

This sequence joins TRBV7-9 and TRBJ2-3; maybe TRBD1 (6 bases). Germline V lookup: CDR1 SEHNR, CDR2 FQNEAQ (reference sequence). V shed 3 bases and J shed 5 bases, with 12 bases lying between them. The length of the CDR3 is 14 residues. The CDR3 DNA is TGTGCCAGCAGCTTGGTGGGGGCCTTAGATACGCAGTATTTT. Its protein is CASSLVGALDTQYF.

This clonotype has a handful of counts. The J gene is TRBJ2-1, the V gene TRBV15; TRBD2 agrees at 9 bases. The CDR3 is 15 amino acids. The V gene end was trimmed by 5 bases and the J gene end by 9 bases; junction bases not matched to a gene: 11. CDR1 is LNHNV, CDR2 YYDKDF, per germline (reference sequence). The chain's CDR3 is CATSAGVAGDFEQFF. The CDR3 DNA follows: TGTGCCACCAGCGCTGGGGTAGCGGGAGACTTTGAGCAGTTCTTC.

The rearrangement links TRBV6-5 to TRBJ1-5; tentative D call: TRBD1 (6 bases). The CDR3 covers 15 residues. The V end was cut by 6 bases, the J end by 0 bases, with 12 bases between. Germline lookup yields CDR1 MNHEY and CDR2 SVGAGI. CDR3 sequence (DNA): TGTGCCAGCAGCAGAAACAGGGATAGCAATCAGCCCCAGCATTTT. It codes for CASSRNRDSNQPQHF.

The chain joins TRBV5-5 to TRBJ1-2, with no clear D. The CDR3 has 15 residues. Per germline, CDR1 SGHKS and CDR2 YYEKEE (reference sequence). Trimming left V 0 bases short and J 5 bases short, with 14 bases between. CDR3 sequence: CASSLDLYGRYGYTF. CDR3 sequence (DNA): TGTGCCAGCAGCTTGGATCTCTACGGGCGGTATGGCTACACCTTC.

This clonotype has only a few counts. The gene calls are TRBV25-1 and TRBJ1-2; tentative D call: TRBD1 (6 bases). This CDR3 spans 16 amino acids. CDR1 and CDR2 from the germline V gene are MGHDK and SYGVNS. V was cut by 2 bases and J by 2 bases, with 15 bases left in between. As DNA, the CDR3 is TGTGCCAGCAGTGAAAGTTTGGGGGGCGCAAACTATGGCTACACCTTC. Translation gives CASSESLGGANYGYTF.

This clonotype has a single count. This chain links TRBV7-8 with TRBJ1-2; D call uncertain. Trimming cost V 5 bases and J 7 bases, with 20 bases left between them. Germline V gene lookup returns CDR1 SGHVS and CDR2 FQNEAQ. CDR3 length: 15 amino acids. As DNA, the CDR3 is TGTGCCAGCAGCCGACTAGACGGAACCCTCGTTGGCTACACCTTC. Its translation: CASSRLDGTLVGYTF.

This clonotype appeared a few times. This chain links TRBV9 with TRBJ2-5; either TRBD1 or TRBD2 may fit D (5 bases each). This CDR3 spans 14 amino acids. Trimming removed 3 bases at V and 11 bases at J, with 20 bases between. Germline values: CDR1 SGDLS, CDR2 YYNGEE. This chain's CDR3 is CASSGGNSYNGQYF. CDR3 DNA: TGTGCCAGCAGCGGGGGGAACTCCTACAACGGGCAGTACTTC.

The V call is TRBV7-9, the J call TRBJ2-1, with D unclear. Trimming cost V 8 bases and J 8 bases, with 16 bases left between them. The CDR3 has 13 residues. Germline V gene sequence: CDR1 SEHNR, CDR2 FQNEAQ (reference sequence). The CDR3 sequence is CASFRGLPDEQFF. CDR3 nucleotide sequence: TGTGCCAGCTTCCGAGGTCTACCCGATGAGCAGTTCTTC.